This is a list of T cell receptor beta chains from one sample in a study of blood T cell repertoires in COVID-19. This table comes from immunoSEQ multiplex PCR, and its TCRdb copy is limited to in-frame clones, with some not included. The sample yields 150,000 to 200,000 clones, about 89% seen once. What was sequenced was peripheral blood. These receptors originate from a man aged 35-49 years with acute or convalescent COVID-19. Each CDR3 is given with its conserved first and last residue. D genes are given only for firm matches. Only some rows state a clone size, as once, few, many or a class for expanded clones.

once	TRBD1	TRBV30	TRBJ2-7	CAWGLGQGPYEQYF	TGTGCCTGGGGTTTGGGACAGGGCCCTTACGAGCAGTACTTC
NA	TRBD2	TRBV3-1/TRBV3-2	TRBJ2-5	CASSRTGGGEETQYF	TGTGCCAGCAGCCGGACGGGGGGGGGAGAGGAGACCCAGTACTTC
NA	TRBD2	TRBV20-1	TRBJ2-1	CSASSTSGGYNEQFF	TGCAGTGCTAGTTCGACTAGCGGGGGCTACAATGAGCAGTTCTTC
NA	NA	TRBV6-1	TRBJ2-7	CASSEATDSYEQYF	TGTGCCAGCAGTGAGGCGACAGACTCCTACGAGCAGTACTTC
few	NA	TRBV7-2	TRBJ1-6	CASSLAGAGVGSYNSPLHF	TGTGCCAGCAGCTTAGCGGGGGCGGGAGTGGGGTCCTATAATTCACCCCTCCACTTT
NA	NA	TRBV6-2/TRBV6-3	TRBJ1-5	CASSSQGNQPQHF	TGTGCCAGCAGCTCACAGGGTAATCAGCCCCAGCATTTT
NA	NA	TRBV19	TRBJ2-3	CASSIDGGPPDTQYF	TGTGCCAGTAGTATAGACGGGGGGCCTCCAGATACGCAGTATTTT
NA	NA	TRBV7-9	TRBJ1-5	CASSIQGRDQPQHF	TGTGCCAGCAGCATACAGGGTCGGGATCAGCCCCAGCATTTT
NA	TRBD1	TRBV2	TRBJ2-7	CASKRTGGGEQYF	TGTGCCAGCAAGAGGACAGGGGGTGGGGAGCAGTACTTC
NA	TRBD1	TRBV19	TRBJ2-7	CASSAGGGYEQYF	TGTGCCAGTAGCGCAGGGGGCGGTTACGAGCAGTACTTC
once	TRBD1	TRBV7-9	TRBJ2-7	CASSSTGVSYEQYF	TGTGCCAGCAGCTCGACAGGGGTCTCCTACGAGCAGTACTTC
NA	NA	TRBV27	TRBJ1-1	CASRTTSGITEAFF	TGTGCCAGCAGGACCACAAGCGGGATCACTGAAGCTTTCTTT
once	NA	TRBV27	TRBJ2-1	CASSPRGAWEQFF	TGTGCCAGCAGTCCCAGGGGGGCCTGGGAGCAGTTCTTC
NA	TRBD2	TRBV4-1	TRBJ2-5	CASSASSGLLQETQYF	TGCGCCAGCAGCGCGTCTAGCGGGCTCCTTCAAGAGACCCAGTACTTC
NA	NA	TRBV18	TRBJ2-3	CASSRGPNTDTQYF	TGTGCCAGCTCACGGGGGCCTAACACAGATACGCAGTATTTT
NA	NA	TRBV25-1	TRBJ1-1	CASSGGSGTEAFF	TGTGCCAGCAGTGGGGGGAGCGGGACTGAAGCTTTCTTT
NA	NA	TRBV15	TRBJ2-5	CATSRVAGQETQYF	TGTGCCACCAGCAGAGTTGCGGGACAAGAGACCCAGTACTTC
few	NA	TRBV21-1	TRBJ1-2	CASSTRAPTAYYGYTF	TGTGCCAGCAGCACCAGGGCCCCCACCGCCTACTATGGCTACACCTTC